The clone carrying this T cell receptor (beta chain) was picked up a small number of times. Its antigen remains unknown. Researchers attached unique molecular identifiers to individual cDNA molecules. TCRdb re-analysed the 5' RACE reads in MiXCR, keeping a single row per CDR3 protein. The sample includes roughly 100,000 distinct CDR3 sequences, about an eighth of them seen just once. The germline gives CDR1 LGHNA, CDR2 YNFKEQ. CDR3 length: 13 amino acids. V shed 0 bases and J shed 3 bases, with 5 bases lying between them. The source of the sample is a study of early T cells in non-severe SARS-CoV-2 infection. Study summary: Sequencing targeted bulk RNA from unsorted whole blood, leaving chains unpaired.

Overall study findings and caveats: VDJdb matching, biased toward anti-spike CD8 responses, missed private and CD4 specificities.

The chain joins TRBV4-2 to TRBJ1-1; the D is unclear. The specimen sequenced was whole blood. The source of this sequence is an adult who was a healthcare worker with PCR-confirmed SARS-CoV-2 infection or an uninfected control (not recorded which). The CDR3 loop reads CASSQETDTEAFF. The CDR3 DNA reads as TGTGCCAGCAGCCAAGAAACAGACACTGAAGCTTTCTTT.